The next 17 T cell receptor beta chains were all read from a single sample in a study of T cells in Graves' hyperthyroidism and ophthalmopathy. Researchers amplified the TCR beta CDR3 regions from RNA transcripts. The TCR CDR3 first-round RT-PCR relied on the HTBI primer set. In TCRdb, the multiplex PCR reads were re-called with MiXCR into one record per CDR3 protein. The data contain about 400,000 distinct CDR3 sequences, approximately 13% of them singletons. The sequencing sample was made of blood. The source of these receptors is a woman aged 18-29 years with Graves' hyperthyroidism.

The chain links TRBV2 to TRBJ1-2; 9 positions match TRBD1. CDR1 is SNHLY, CDR2 FYNNEI, per germline. V trimming: 6 bases; J trimming: 4 bases; junction bases outside the gene matches: 6. The CDR3 is 14 residues long. The CDR3 nucleotides read TGTGCCAGCAGATTGGACAGGGGAAGCTATGGCTACACCTTC. Its protein product is CASRLDRGSYGYTF. The full variable domain, with the rest looked up from reference TRBV2 and TRBJ1-2, is EPEVTQTPSHQVTQMGQEVILRCVPISNHLYFYWYRQILGQKVEFLVSFYNNEISEKSEIFDDQFSVERPDGSNFTLKIRSTKLEDSAMYFCASRLDRGSYGYTFGSGTRLTVV.

This clonotype occurred many times. This chain connects TRBV6-1 to TRBJ2-7; D remains ambiguous. This CDR3 comprises 13 residues. V gave up 5 bases and J gave up 2 bases, with 10 bases separating them. The germline V gene has CDR1 MNHNS and CDR2 SASEGT. The DNA of the CDR3 is TGTGCCAGCAGTCTCGGGTTCCCCTACGAGCAGTACTTC. It specifies CASSLGFPYEQYF.

The sample holds many counts of this clonotype. J is TRBJ2-1 and V is TRBV5-6; 7 bases are shared with TRBD2. Germline-derived CDR1 and CDR2 are SGHDT and YYEEEE. This CDR3 is built from 12 residues. V lost 3 bases, J lost 7 bases, and 1 base stayed unmatched. Here the CDR3 DNA reads TGTGCCAGCAGCTGGGGGGGGAATGAGCAGTTCTTC. Its protein is CASSWGGNEQFF.

V and J are TRBV4-1 and TRBJ1-1, with 9 bases fitting TRBD1. V shed 4 bases and J 3 bases; nucleotides not matched to a gene: 21. The CDR3 loop spans 20 amino acids. Per germline, CDR1 MGHRA and CDR2 YSYEKL. The CDR3 DNA is TGCGCCAGCAGCCGATCATGGGCTCCCGAGACAGGGGGTTGGGACACTGAAGCTTTCTTT. Translating gives CASSRSWAPETGGWDTEAFF.

In this sample, this clonotype turned up many times. The rearrangement links TRBV3-1 to TRBJ2-5; D is unclear. CDR1 and CDR2 from the germline V gene are LGHDT and YNNKEL (reference sequence). The CDR3 consists of 16 residues. Trimming shortened V by 1 base and J by 1 base, and 13 bases separated the two germline ends. CDR3 DNA sequence: TGTGCCAGCAGCCAAGGCTACATAACGACCCAAGAGACCCAGTACTTC. This translates into CASSQGYITTQETQYF.

The chain recombines TRBV5-5 with TRBJ2-7, with TRBD1 identical over 7 bases. Germline lookup yields CDR1 SGHKS and CDR2 YYEKEE (reference sequence). The CDR3 covers 15 residues. The V segment lost 2 bases and the J segment 4 bases; nucleotides outside the gene matches: 9. The CDR3 DNA is TGTGCCAGCAGCTTTTTGCCGGGACAGTCATACGAGCAGTACTTC. Translated, it gives CASSFLPGQSYEQYF. The variable domain in full, with the rest retrieved from reference TRBV5-5 and TRBJ2-7, is DAGVTQSPTHLIKTRGQQVTLRCSPISGHKSVSWYQQVLGQGPQFIFQYYEKEERGRGNFPDRFSARQFPNYSSELNVNALLLGDSALYLCASSFLPGQSYEQYFGPGTRLTVT.

The chain couples TRBV14 to TRBJ1-2, with 11 nucleotides matching TRBD1. The V gene's germline CDR1 is SGHDN and CDR2 FVKESK. V gave up 4 bases and J gave up 4 bases; unmatched junction bases: 5. This CDR3 has 15 amino acids. CDR3 DNA: TGTGCCAGCAGCCCCGGGACAGGGGGATCCTATGGCTACACCTTC. Its protein is CASSPGTGGSYGYTF.

The table lists this clonotype with a few counts. The conserved final phenylalanine or tryptophan is absent from the CDR3, which likely points to a read error. The gene calls are TRBV2 and TRBJ1-1; D perhaps matches TRBD1 (5 bases). V lost 6 bases to trimming and J lost 1 base, with 9 bases between them. The CDR3 loop spans 13 amino acids. Germline V CDR1 and CDR2: SNHLY, FYNNEI. Here the CDR3 reads CASRTGGNTEAFL. DNA for the CDR3: TGTGCCAGCAGAACTGGGGGGAACACTGAAGCTTTCCTT.

This clonotype showed up many times. The chain couples TRBV28 to TRBJ2-7, with a possible D match to TRBD1 (5 bases). Between the trimmed V and J ends, which lost 5 bases and 2 bases, there was a span of 13 bases. The CDR3 has 14 residues. Germline V gives CDR1 MDHEN, CDR2 SYDVKM. The CDR3 sequence is CASSTGEQAYEQYF. As DNA, the CDR3 is TGTGCCAGCAGTACTGGGGAACAGGCCTACGAGCAGTACTTC.

This clonotype was recorded at least ten times. The chain uses TRBV28 and TRBJ2-1, with D perhaps TRBD2 (6 bases). The V gene lost 4 bases and the J gene lost 7 bases, with 14 bases spanning the gap. The CDR3 is 14 amino acids. CDR1 MDHEN and CDR2 SYDVKM come from the germline V gene. CDR3 protein: CASSSLGGLNEQFF. In DNA, the CDR3 is TGTGCCAGCAGTTCCCTGGGGGGTTTAAATGAGCAGTTCTTC. The full variable domain, rest sourced from reference TRBV28 and TRBJ2-1, is DVKVTQSSRYLVKRTGEKVFLECVQDMDHENMFWYRQDPGLGLRLIYFSYDVKMKEKGDIPEGYSVSREKKERFSLILESASTNQTSMYLCASSSLGGLNEQFFGPGTRLTVL.

In this sample, this clonotype turned up a few times. A much more abundant neighbour one base away suggests this may be a read error. The rearrangement links TRBV7-2 to TRBJ2-7; 11 nucleotides match TRBD2. The CDR3 totals 14 residues. Per the germline V gene, CDR1 is SGHTA and CDR2 is FQGNSA. The trim removed 11 bases at V and 3 bases at J, leaving 9 bases unmatched. The CDR3 region has the DNA TGTGCCGGCGGACTAACTAGCGGGAGCTACGAGCAGTACTTC. As protein: CAGGLTSGSYEQYF.

This clonotype was seen at least ten times. The V and J genes are TRBV20-1 and TRBJ2-7; TRBD2 might be the D (5 bases). V was shortened by 2 bases and J by 0 bases, with 8 bases between the two germline ends. CDR1 and CDR2 from the germline V gene are DFQATT and SNEGSKA (reference sequence). The CDR3 spans 13 residues. The CDR3 DNA reads as TGCAGTGCTAGACTCCGGGACTCCTACGAGCAGTACTTC. Protein sequence: CSARLRDSYEQYF.

This clonotype was picked up many times. V usage is TRBV10-3 and J usage is TRBJ2-7; D perhaps matches TRBD1 (5 bases). Germline CDR1 is ENHRY and CDR2 is SYGVKD. Between the trimmed V and J ends, which lost 5 bases and 4 bases, there was a span of 12 bases. CDR3 length equals 13 residues. Here the CDR3 DNA reads TGTGCCATCAGTATAGGGGATTGGTACGAGCAGTACTTC. Amino acids: CAISIGDWYEQYF.

This clonotype was detected many times. V gene TRBV7-2 combines with J gene TRBJ1-2; D may be TRBD1 (5 bases). The V end was cut by 5 bases, the J end by 0 bases, with 13 bases between. The CDR3 loop spans 15 amino acids. CDR1 and CDR2 (germline): SGHTA, FQGNSA. The CDR3 coding sequence is TGTGCCAGCAGCCCTACCGGGGGGGCTAACTATGGCTACACCTTC. This gives the protein CASSPTGGANYGYTF.

This clonotype was detected ten times or more. The genes are TRBV11-2 and TRBJ2-2; D call uncertain. CDR1 is SGHAT and CDR2 is FQNNGV in the germline V gene. V was cut by 3 bases and J by 0 bases, with 8 bases left in between. The CDR3 runs 15 residues. The CDR3 DNA sequence: TGTGCCAGCAGCTTCGGTGTAGCGAACACCGGGGAGCTGTTTTTT. This encodes CASSFGVANTGELFF.

The V call is TRBV19, the J call TRBJ1-4, with no clear D. The CDR3 spans 12 residues. Trimming removed 3 bases at V and 5 bases at J, with 4 bases between. Germline V gives CDR1 LNHDA, CDR2 SQIVND (reference sequence). The CDR3 DNA reads as TGTGCCAGTAGTATCATGAATGAAAAACTGTTTTTT. This translates into CASSIMNEKLFF.

Many counts were recorded for this clonotype. V is TRBV28 and J is TRBJ1-1; D is undetermined. The ends were cut back, 0 bases at V and 5 bases at J, with 10 bases in the middle. The germline V gene has CDR1 MDHEN and CDR2 SYDVKM. The CDR3 is 14 residues long. CDR3 DNA sequence: TGTGCCAGCAGTTTATGGCGGGTGGGAACTGAAGCTTTCTTT. It codes for CASSLWRVGTEAFF. The whole variable domain, remainder taken from reference TRBV28 and TRBJ1-1, is DVKVTQSSRYLVKRTGEKVFLECVQDMDHENMFWYRQDPGLGLRLIYFSYDVKMKEKGDIPEGYSVSREKKERFSLILESASTNQTSMYLCASSLWRVGTEAFFGQGTRLTVV.